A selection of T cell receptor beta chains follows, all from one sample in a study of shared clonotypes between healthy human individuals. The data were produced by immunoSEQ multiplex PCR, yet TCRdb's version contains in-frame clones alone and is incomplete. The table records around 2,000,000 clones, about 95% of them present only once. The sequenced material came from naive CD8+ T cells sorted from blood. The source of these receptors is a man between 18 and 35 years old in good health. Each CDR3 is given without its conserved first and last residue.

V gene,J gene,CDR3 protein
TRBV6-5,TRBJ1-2,AGGIAGTYGYT
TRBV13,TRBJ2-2,ASSPAGSNTGELF
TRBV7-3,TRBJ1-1,ASSLGQGTLGTEAF
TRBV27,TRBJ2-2,ASSLGTGGAGELF
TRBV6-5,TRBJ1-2,ASRTGTGPIYGYT
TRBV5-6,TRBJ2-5,ASSLVGISETQY
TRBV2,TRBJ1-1,ASSEEGTGRNTEAF
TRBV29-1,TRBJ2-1,SVVGLATYNEQF
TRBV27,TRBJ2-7,ASSLKGTSGSTFYEQY
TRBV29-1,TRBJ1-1,SVERQGGYTEAF
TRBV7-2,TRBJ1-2,ASSLGPGQGNYGYT
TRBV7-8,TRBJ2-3,ASTTTDTQY
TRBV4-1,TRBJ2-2,ASSQEPLSQAGTGELF
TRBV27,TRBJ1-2,ASSLGLATGYGYT
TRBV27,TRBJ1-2,ASRQQGPNYGYT
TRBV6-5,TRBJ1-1,ASHGGGAEAF
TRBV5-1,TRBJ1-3,ASSLDISSGNTIY
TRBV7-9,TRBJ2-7,ASSLPRTSGSYEQY
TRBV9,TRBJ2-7,ASSPWGESEQY
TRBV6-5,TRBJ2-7,ASSYSQGAMYEQY
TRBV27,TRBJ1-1,ASSLAGASTEAF
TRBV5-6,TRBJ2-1,ASSPGQGMGSYNEQF
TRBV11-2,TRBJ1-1,ASSPDGYYSEAF
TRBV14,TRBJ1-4,ASSRELADEKLF
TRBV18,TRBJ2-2,ASSPSPPAAGELF
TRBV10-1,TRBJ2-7,ASSESPGDYYEQY
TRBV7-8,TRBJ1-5,ASSFAGRANQPQH
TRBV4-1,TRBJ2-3,ASVAGAISTDTQY
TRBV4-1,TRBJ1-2,ASSQVGGEDGYT
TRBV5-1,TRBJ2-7,ASSLAEGPEQY
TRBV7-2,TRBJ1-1,ASSLEAGVTEAF
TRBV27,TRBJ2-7,ASSVRGFAYEQY
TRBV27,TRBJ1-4,ASSFGPGTGTGVRKLF
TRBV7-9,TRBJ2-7,ASSLAAGYTYEQY
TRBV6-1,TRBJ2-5,ASSEGRGLAGVETQY
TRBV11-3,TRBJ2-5,ASRARGGREETQY
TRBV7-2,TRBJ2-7,ASSPIEGLFYEQY
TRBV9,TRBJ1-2,ASSGGASNYGYT
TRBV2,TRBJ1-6,ASRLVTGDSPLH